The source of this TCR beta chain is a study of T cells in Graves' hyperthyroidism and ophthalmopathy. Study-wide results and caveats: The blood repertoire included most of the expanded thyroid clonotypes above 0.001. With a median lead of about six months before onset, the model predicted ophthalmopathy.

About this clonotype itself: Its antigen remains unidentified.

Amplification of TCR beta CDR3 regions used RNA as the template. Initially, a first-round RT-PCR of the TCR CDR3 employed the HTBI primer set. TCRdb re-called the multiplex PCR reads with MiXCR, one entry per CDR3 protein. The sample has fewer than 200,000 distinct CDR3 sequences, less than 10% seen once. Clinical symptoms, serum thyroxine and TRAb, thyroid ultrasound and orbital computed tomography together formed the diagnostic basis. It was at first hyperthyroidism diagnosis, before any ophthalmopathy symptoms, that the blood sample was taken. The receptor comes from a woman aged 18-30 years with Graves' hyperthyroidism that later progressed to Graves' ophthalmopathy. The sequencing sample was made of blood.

The CDR3 nucleotides are TGCAGCGTCCAGGGAAGCTCCTACAATGAGCAGTTCTTC. This sequence encodes CSVQGSSYNEQFF. V usage is TRBV29-1 and J usage is TRBJ2-1; a weak D match, TRBD1 (5 bases). The CDR3 is made up of 13 amino acids. Deletions cut 6 bases from V and 0 bases from J, with 9 bases between. Germline V gene lookup returns CDR1 SQVTM and CDR2 ANQGSEA.